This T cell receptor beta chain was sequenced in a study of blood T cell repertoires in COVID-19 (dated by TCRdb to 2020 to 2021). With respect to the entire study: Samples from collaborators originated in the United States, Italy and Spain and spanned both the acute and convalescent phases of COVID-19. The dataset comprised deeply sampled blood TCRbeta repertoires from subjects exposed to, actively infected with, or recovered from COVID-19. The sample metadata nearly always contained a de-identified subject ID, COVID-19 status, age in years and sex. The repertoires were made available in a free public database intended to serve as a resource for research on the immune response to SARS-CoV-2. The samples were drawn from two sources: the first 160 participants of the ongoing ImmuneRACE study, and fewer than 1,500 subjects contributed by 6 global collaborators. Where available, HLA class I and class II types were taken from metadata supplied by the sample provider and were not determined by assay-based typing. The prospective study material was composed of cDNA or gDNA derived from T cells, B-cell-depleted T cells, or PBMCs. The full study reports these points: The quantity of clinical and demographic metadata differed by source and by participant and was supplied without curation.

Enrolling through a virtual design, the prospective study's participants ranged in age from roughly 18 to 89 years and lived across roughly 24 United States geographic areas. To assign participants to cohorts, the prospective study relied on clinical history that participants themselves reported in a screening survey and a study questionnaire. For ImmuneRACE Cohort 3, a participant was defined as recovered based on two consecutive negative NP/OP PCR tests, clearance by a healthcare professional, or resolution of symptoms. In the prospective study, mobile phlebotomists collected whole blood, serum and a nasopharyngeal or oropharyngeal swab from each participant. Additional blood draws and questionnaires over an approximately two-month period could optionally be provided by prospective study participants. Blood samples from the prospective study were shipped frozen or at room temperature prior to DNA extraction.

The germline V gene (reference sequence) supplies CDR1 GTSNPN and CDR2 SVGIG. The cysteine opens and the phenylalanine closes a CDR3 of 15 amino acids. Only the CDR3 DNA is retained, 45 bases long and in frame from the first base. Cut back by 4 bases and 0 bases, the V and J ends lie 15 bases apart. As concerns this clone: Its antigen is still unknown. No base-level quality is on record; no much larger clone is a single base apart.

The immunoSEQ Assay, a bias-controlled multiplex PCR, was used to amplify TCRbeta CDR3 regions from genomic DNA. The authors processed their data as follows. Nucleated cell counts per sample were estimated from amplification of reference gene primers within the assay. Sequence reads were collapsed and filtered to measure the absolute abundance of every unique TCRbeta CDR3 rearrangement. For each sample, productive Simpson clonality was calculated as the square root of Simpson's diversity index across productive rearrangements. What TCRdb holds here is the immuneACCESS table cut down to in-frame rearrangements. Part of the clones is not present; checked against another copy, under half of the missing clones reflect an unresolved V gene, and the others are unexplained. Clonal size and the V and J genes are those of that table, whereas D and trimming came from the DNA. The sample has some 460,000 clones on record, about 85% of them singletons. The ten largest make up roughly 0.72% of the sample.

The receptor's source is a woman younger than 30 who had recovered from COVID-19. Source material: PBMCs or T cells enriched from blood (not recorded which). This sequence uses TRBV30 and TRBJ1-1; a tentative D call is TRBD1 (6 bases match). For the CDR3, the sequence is CAWKGGQYMNTEAFF. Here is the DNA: TGTGCCTGGAAAGGTGGACAGTATATGAACACTGAAGCTTTCTTT.